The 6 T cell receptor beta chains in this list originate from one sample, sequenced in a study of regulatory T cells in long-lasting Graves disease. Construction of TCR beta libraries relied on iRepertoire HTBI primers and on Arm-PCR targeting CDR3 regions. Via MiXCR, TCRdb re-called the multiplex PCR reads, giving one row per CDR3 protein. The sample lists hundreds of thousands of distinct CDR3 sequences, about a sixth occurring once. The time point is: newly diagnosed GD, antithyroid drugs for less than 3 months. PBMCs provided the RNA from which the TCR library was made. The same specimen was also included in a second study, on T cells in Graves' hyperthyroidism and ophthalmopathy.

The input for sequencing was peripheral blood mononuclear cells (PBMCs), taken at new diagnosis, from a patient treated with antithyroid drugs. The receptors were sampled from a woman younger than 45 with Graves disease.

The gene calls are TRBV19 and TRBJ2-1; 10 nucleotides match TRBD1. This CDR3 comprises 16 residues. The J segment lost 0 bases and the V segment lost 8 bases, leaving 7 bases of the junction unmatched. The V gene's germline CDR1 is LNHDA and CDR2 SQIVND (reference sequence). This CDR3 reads CASGMGQGFSYNEQFF. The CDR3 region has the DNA TGTGCCAGTGGGATGGGACAGGGGTTCTCCTACAATGAGCAGTTCTTC.

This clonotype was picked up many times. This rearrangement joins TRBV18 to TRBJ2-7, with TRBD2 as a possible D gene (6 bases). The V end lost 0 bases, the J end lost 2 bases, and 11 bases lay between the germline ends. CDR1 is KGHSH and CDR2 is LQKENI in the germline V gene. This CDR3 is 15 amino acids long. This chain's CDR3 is CASSPPSGTPYEQYF. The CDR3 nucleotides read TGTGCCAGCTCACCACCTAGCGGAACCCCCTACGAGCAGTACTTC. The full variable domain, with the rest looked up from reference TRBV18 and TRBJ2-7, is NAGVMQNPRHLVRRRGQEARLRCSPMKGHSHVYWYRQLPEEGLKFMVYLQKENIIDESGMPKERFSAEFPKEGPSILRIQQVVRGDSAAYFCASSPPSGTPYEQYFGPGTRLTVT.

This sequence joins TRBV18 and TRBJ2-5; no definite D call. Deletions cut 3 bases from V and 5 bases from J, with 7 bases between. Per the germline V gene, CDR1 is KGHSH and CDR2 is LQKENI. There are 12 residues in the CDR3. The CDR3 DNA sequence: TGTGCCAGCTCACCTTACCGGGAGACCCAGTACTTC. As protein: CASSPYRETQYF.

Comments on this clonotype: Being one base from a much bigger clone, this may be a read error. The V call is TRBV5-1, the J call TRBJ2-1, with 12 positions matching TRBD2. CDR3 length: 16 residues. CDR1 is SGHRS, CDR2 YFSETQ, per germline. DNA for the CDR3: TGCGTCAGCAGCCGCCTTTCTAGCGGGAGGGCAGGCGAGCAGTTCTTC. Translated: CVSSRLSSGRAGEQFF.

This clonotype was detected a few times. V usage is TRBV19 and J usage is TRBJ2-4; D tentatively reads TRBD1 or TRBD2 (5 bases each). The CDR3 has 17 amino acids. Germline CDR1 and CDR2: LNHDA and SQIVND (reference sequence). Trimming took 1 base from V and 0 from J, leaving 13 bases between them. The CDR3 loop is CASSIVRGTLAKNIQYF. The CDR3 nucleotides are TGTGCCAGTAGTATAGTTAGAGGGACGCTAGCCAAAAACATTCAGTACTTC.

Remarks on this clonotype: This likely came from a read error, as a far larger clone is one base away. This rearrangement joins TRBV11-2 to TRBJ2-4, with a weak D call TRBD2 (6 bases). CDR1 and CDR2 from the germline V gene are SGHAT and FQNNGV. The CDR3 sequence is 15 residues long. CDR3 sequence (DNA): TGTGCCAGCAGCTTAGCGCGGGAAACCTACAATGAGCGGTTCTTC. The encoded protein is CASSLARETYNERFF.